The 2 T cell receptor beta chains listed next were all sequenced from one sample in a study of beta chain features in type 1 diabetes. Study observations and caveats: The study found moderately but significantly shorter TCRB CDR3s in all four CD4+ subsets of Type 1 diabetes patients.

TCRB transcripts that were expressed got sequenced, as all of the isolated RNA had been reverse transcribed. The data were produced by immunoSEQ multiplex PCR, yet TCRdb's version contains in-frame clones alone and is incomplete. Found here are a few hundred thousand clones, over 10% of them singletons; the top ten hold 0.0095% to 0.013%. These receptors' targets are unknown. The sample consisted of naive CD4+ T cells from blood. The receptor set was obtained from a woman aged 18 to 35 with type 1 diabetes.

The table lists this clone with a few counts. The chain employs TRBV20-1 and TRBJ2-5, with a weak D call TRBD1 (6 bases). This CDR3 contains 11 residues. Deletions cut 8 bases from V and 5 bases from J, with 12 bases between. Germline V gene sequence: CDR1 DFQATT, CDR2 SNEGSKA (reference sequence). The CDR3 DNA follows: TGCAGTTGGACAGCCGGGGAGACCCAGTACTTC. This gives the protein CSWTAGETQYF.

This clone was observed a few times. The genes are TRBV5-1 and TRBJ1-6; D is undetermined. V was pared by 2 bases and J by 5 bases, with 8 bases between. Germline V CDR1 and CDR2: SGHRS, YFSETQ. This CDR3 region has 14 residues. The CDR3 DNA sequence: TGCGCCAGCAGCTTCTCAGGCGATAATTCACCCCTCCACTTT. The encoded protein is CASSFSGDNSPLHF.